This T cell receptor beta chain was retrieved from a study of T cell responses to AZD1222 COVID-19 vaccine. Study background: Pooled in the analysis were second doses at about 4 or about 12 weeks. Whole-study results and caveats: Clonal diversity was possibly underestimated, and the donors were mostly white British, with more females. Vaccine-related CD4 TCRs covered spike, predominating at 160-218 and 743-854.

The V end lost 2 bases, the J end lost 3 bases, and 19 bases lay between the germline ends. This CDR3 is 16 amino acids long. The germline V gene encodes CDR1 SQVTM and CDR2 ANQGSEA. As regards this clone: The antigen is undetermined.

Generated by immunoSEQ multiplex PCR, the TCRdb table keeps only in-frame clones and is missing some. The sample includes about 120,000 clones, around 81% of them seen just once. The origin of this receptor is an adult in good health. The specimen comprised peripheral blood, sampled on day 0 of AZD1222 vaccination. The rearrangement uses TRBV29-1 and TRBJ1-2; D ambiguous. Here the CDR3 reads CSVEINGPARYYGYTF. For the CDR3, the DNA is TGCAGCGTTGAAATCAACGGACCGGCAAGGTACTATGGCTACACCTTC.